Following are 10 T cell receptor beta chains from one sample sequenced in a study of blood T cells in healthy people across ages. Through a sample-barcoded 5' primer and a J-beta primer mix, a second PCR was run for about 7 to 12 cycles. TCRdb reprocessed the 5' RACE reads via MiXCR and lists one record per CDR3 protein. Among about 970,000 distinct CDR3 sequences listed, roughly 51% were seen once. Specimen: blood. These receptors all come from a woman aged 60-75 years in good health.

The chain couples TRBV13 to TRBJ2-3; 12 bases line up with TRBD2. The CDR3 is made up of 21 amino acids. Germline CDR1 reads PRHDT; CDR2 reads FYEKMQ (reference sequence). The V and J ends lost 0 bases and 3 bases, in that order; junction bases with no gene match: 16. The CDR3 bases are TGTGCCAGCAGCTTAGGCCCCACCCCTAGCGGGAGGGCAATGGGTACAGATACGCAGTATTTT. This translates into CASSLGPTPSGRAMGTDTQYF.

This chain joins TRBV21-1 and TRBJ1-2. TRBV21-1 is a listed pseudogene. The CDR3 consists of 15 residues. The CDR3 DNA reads TGTGCCAGCACCATCTGTAGGCAGCCTAACTATGGCTACACCTTC. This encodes CASTICRQPNYGYTF.

The CDR3 sequence: CASSQEVLAGEGSFCEQYF. For the CDR3, the DNA is TGCGCCAGCAGCCAAGAAGTGTTAGCGGGAGAAGGGTCGTTCTGCGAGCAGTACTTC. The gene calls are TRBV4-3 and TRBJ2-7; 9 bases match TRBD2. The V and J ends lost 0 bases and 6 bases, in that order; junction bases with no gene match: 18. The CDR3 covers 19 residues. Germline V gene lookup returns CDR1 LGHNA and CDR2 YSLEER.

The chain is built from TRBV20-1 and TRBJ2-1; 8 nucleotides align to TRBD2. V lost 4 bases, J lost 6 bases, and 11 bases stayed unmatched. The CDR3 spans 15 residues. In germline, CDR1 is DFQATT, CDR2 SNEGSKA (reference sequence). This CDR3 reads CSAIVPGGKSNEQFF. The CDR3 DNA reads TGCAGTGCTATTGTCCCGGGGGGGAAAAGCAATGAGCAGTTCTTC.

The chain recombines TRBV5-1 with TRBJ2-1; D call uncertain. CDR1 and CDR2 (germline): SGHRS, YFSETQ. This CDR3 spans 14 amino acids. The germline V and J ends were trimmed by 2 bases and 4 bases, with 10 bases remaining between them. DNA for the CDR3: TGCGCCAGCAGCTTAGCGTCGGAGTACAATGAGCAGTTCTTC. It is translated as CASSLASEYNEQFF. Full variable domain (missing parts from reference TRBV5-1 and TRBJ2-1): KAGVTQTPRYLIKTRGQQVTLSCSPISGHRSVSWYQQTPGQGLQFLFEYFSETQRNKGNFPGRFSGRQFSNSRSEMNVSTLELGDSALYLCASSLASEYNEQFFGPGTRLTVL.

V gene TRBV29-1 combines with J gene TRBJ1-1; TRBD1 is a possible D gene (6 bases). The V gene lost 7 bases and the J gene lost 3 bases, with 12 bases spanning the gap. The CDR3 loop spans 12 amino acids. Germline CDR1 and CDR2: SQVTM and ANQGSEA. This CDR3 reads CSARTDYTEAFF. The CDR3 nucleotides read TGCAGCGCTCGGACAGACTACACTGAAGCTTTCTTT.

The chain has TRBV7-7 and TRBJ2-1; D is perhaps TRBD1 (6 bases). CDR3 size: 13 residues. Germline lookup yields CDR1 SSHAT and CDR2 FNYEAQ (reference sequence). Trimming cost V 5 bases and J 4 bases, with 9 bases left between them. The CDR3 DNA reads TGTGCCAGCAGCATTGGACAGTACAATGAGCAGTTCTTC. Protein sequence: CASSIGQYNEQFF.

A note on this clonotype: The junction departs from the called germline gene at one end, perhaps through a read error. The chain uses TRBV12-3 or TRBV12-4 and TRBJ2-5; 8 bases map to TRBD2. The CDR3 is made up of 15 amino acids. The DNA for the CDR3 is TGTGCCTGCAGTTTATTCCAGCGGGAGCAAGAGACCCAGTACTTC. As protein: CACSLFQREQETQYF.

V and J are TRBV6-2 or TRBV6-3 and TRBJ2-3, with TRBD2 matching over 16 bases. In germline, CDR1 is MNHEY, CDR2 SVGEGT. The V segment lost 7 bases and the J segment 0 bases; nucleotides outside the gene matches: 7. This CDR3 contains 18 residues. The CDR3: CASTPGTSGRASTDTQYF. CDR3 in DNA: TGTGCCAGCACCCCGGGGACTAGCGGGAGGGCAAGCACAGATACGCAGTATTTT.

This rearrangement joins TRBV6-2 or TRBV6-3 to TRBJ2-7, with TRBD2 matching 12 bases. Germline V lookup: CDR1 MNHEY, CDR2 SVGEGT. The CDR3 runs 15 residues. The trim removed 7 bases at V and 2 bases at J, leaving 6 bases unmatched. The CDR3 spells CASTPSGRVPYEQYF. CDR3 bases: TGTGCCAGCACTCCTAGCGGGAGGGTCCCCTACGAGCAGTACTTC.